What follows are 13 T cell receptor beta chains derived from one specimen sequenced in a study of blood T cell repertoires in COVID-19. Data came from immunoSEQ multiplex PCR; TCRdb stores just in-frame clones and leaves some out. The table includes about 74,000 clones, roughly 70% detected once. Sequences were obtained from peripheral blood. Receptors were obtained from a man between 65 and 79 years old with acute or convalescent COVID-19.

The chain recombines TRBV14 with TRBJ2-1; 12 nucleotides agree with TRBD2. Trimming removed 2 bases from V and 9 bases from J; junction bases left unmatched: 8. Germline V gene sequence: CDR1 SGHDN, CDR2 FVKESK. CDR3 length: 16 residues. CDR3 sequence (DNA): TGTGCCAGCAGCCAACTACCTAGCGGGAGGGCCCCTGAGCAGTTCTTC. It is translated as CASSQLPSGRAPEQFF.

The chain has TRBV7-3 and TRBJ2-1; TRBD1 might be the D (6 bases). Trimming pared 5 bases from V and 2 bases from J, leaving 16 bases between. This CDR3 is built from 16 residues. Per the germline V gene, CDR1 is SGHTA and CDR2 is FQGTGA. In nucleotides, the CDR3 is TGTGCCAGCAGCGCTGGGGGCGGTACGGCCTACAATGAGCAGTTCTTC. Translated, it gives CASSAGGGTAYNEQFF.

The chain uses TRBV29-1 and TRBJ1-2, with 7 bases matching TRBD1. After removal of 6 bases from V and 2 bases from J, the junction contained 12 bases not matched to a gene. The CDR3 has 15 residues. Germline assignment: CDR1 SQVTM and CDR2 ANQGSEA. CDR3 sequence: CSVPRDSGFNYGYTF. For the CDR3, the DNA is TGCAGCGTCCCTCGGGACAGTGGTTTCAACTATGGCTACACCTTC.

J is TRBJ2-7 and V is TRBV2; a possible D gene is TRBD1 (6 bases). The CDR3 has 12 residues. With 7 bases removed from V and 3 bases from J, the gap between germline ends came to 10 bases. Germline V gene sequence: CDR1 SNHLY, CDR2 FYNNEI. CDR3 region: CASTKDSYEQYF. The DNA of the CDR3 is TGTGCCAGCACCAAGGACAGCTACGAGCAGTACTTC.

CDR3 in amino acids: CASSEGRGDGYTF. The DNA for the CDR3 is TGCGCCAGCAGTGAGGGCAGGGGGGATGGCTACACCTTC. The rearrangement uses TRBV10-2 and TRBJ1-2; 7 nucleotides line up with TRBD1. Germline trimming cut 2 bases from V and 6 bases from J; bases unmatched to any gene: 3. From germline, CDR1 is WSHSY and CDR2 SAAADI. The length of the CDR3 is 13 residues.

DNA of the CDR3: TGTGCCAGCAGCACAGGACCGATTGCGAATTCACCCCTCCACTTT. It translates to CASSTGPIANSPLHF. The genes are TRBV11-1 and TRBJ1-6; D is possibly TRBD1 (5 bases). The germline gives CDR1 SGHAT, CDR2 FQDESV (reference sequence). V was trimmed by 5 bases and J by 7 bases, leaving 15 bases between them. CDR3 length: 15 amino acids.

A single count supports this clone. The rearrangement links TRBV19 to TRBJ2-1; 9 positions agree with TRBD2. This CDR3 contains 16 residues. Germline CDR1 is LNHDA and CDR2 is SQIVND (reference sequence). After removal of 7 bases from V and 3 bases from J, the junction contained 10 bases not matched to a gene. The CDR3 is CASTPLASGDYNEQFF. The CDR3 DNA reads as TGTGCCAGTACCCCCCTGGCTAGCGGGGACTACAATGAGCAGTTCTTC. Supplemented by reference TRBV19 and TRBJ2-1, the full variable domain reads DGGITQSPKYLFRKEGQNVTLSCEQNLNHDAMYWYRQDPGQGLRLIYYSQIVNDFQKGDIAEGYSVSREKKESFPLTVTSAQKNPTAFYLCASTPLASGDYNEQFFGPGTRLTVL.

This sequence joins TRBV7-2 and TRBJ2-7; TRBD1 might be the D (5 bases). The ends were cut back, 1 base at V and 2 bases at J, with 9 bases in the middle. CDR1 is SGHTA, CDR2 FQGNSA, per germline. The CDR3 is 14 residues long. This CDR3 is CASSLEGVPYEQYF. CDR3 bases: TGTGCCAGCAGCTTAGAAGGGGTCCCCTACGAGCAGTACTTC.

The chain combines TRBV28 with TRBJ1-6; 10 bases match TRBD1. Germline V gene data show CDR1 as MDHEN and CDR2 as SYDVKM. The CDR3 is 17 residues long. The J segment lost 7 bases and the V segment lost 6 bases, leaving 12 bases of the junction unmatched. The CDR3 is CASSGTGVTSENSPLHF. For the CDR3, the DNA is TGTGCCAGCAGCGGGACAGGGGTTACGTCCGAGAATTCACCCCTCCACTTT.

This chain connects TRBV14 to TRBJ2-5; TRBD2 aligns across 9 bases. Germline V CDR1 and CDR2: SGHDN, FVKESK. The V segment lost 3 bases and the J segment 5 bases; nucleotides outside the gene matches: 10. The CDR3 runs to 16 residues. The CDR3 DNA reads TGTGCCAGCAGCCATCGGATAGCGGGAGTTGGGGAGACCCAGTACTTC. Residues: CASSHRIAGVGETQYF.

The chain uses TRBV16 and TRBJ1-5; 10 bases match TRBD1. Germline CDR1 reads KGHSY; CDR2 reads FQNENV. The CDR3 loop spans 16 amino acids. V trimming: 4 bases; J trimming: 8 bases; junction bases outside the gene matches: 11. The CDR3 DNA reads TGTGCCAGCAGCCCCACTTTGACAGGGGGCGCCGAGCCCCAGCATTTT. Protein: CASSPTLTGGAEPQHF.

V and J are TRBV12-3 or TRBV12-4 and TRBJ1-5; TRBD1 agrees at 9 bases. J lost 6 bases, V lost 6 bases, and 3 bases had no gene match. This CDR3 comprises 13 residues. The chain's CDR3 is CASRGTGLQPQHF. Here the CDR3 DNA reads TGTGCCAGCAGGGGGACAGGGCTTCAGCCCCAGCATTTT.

The chain recombines TRBV29-1 with TRBJ2-7; 8 nucleotides align to TRBD2. J was trimmed by 0 bases and V by 6 bases; bases with no gene match: 13. The CDR3 has 16 residues. Germline V gives CDR1 SQVTM, CDR2 ANQGSEA. The CDR3 coding sequence is TGCAGCGTGGCGGGGGGAAAAGTGGGTTCCTCCTACGAGCAGTACTTC. Its protein product is CSVAGGKVGSSYEQYF.